The 7 T cell receptor beta chains given below trace back to one sample, sequenced in a study of blood T cell repertoires in COVID-19. Repertoires were generated with immunoSEQ multiplex PCR, while TCRdb's copy carries only in-frame clones and drops some. There are fewer than 200,000 clones in the sample; about 85% occur only once, and approximately 8.2% lies in the top ten. The sample taken for sequencing was peripheral blood. Receptors were obtained from an elderly woman with COVID-19, enrolled during active disease.

The genes are TRBV5-3 and TRBJ1-2, with TRBD1 identical over 9 bases. TRBV5-3 is an open reading frame, and its role is uncertain. After removal of 2 bases from V and 10 bases from J, the junction contained 21 bases not matched to a gene. This CDR3 comprises 18 residues. CDR3 residues: CARSFRGRRTGGGHNYTF. CDR3 DNA: TGTGCCAGAAGCTTTCGGGGTCGCCGAACAGGGGGCGGTCACAACTACACCTTC.

The V gene is TRBV9, the J gene TRBJ2-1; D remains unclear. This CDR3 spans 13 amino acids. In germline, CDR1 is SGDLS, CDR2 YYNGEE. The V gene lost 0 bases and the J gene lost 4 bases, with 5 bases spanning the gap. Here the CDR3 DNA reads TGTGCCAGCAGCGTAGGCCAGTACAATGAGCAGTTCTTC. Amino acids: CASSVGQYNEQFF.

This rearrangement joins TRBV5-5 to TRBJ2-3, with D perhaps TRBD2 (5 bases). The length of the CDR3 is 16 residues. CDR1 is SGHKS and CDR2 is YYEKEE in the germline V gene (reference sequence). Trimming removed 0 bases from V and 3 bases from J, with 14 bases in between. As DNA, the CDR3 is TGTGCCAGCAGCTTGGCTTTGGCGGGTCTTACAGATACGCAGTATTTT. It codes for CASSLALAGLTDTQYF.

V usage is TRBV6-6 and J usage is TRBJ2-3, with a weak D call TRBD2 (5 bases). With 7 bases removed from V and 2 bases from J, the gap between germline ends came to 16 bases. Germline V lookup: CDR1 MNHNY, CDR2 SVGAGI (reference sequence). This CDR3 region has 15 residues. CDR3: CASTPRGSVTDTQYF. The CDR3 DNA sequence: TGTGCCAGCACTCCACGGGGTTCCGTCACAGATACGCAGTATTTT.

The J gene is TRBJ1-5, the V gene TRBV28, with no clear D. Germline V CDR1 and CDR2: MDHEN, SYDVKM. The CDR3 runs to 13 residues. V was trimmed by 10 bases and J by 6 bases, leaving 16 bases between them. In nucleotides, the CDR3 is TGTGCCACCTCGGGGTTCTCGACTCAGCCCCAGCATTTT. Its protein product is CATSGFSTQPQHF.

The J gene is TRBJ1-2, the V gene TRBV10-3; 7 bases line up with TRBD1. Per germline, CDR1 ENHRY and CDR2 SYGVKD. The CDR3 runs to 16 residues. The V and J ends lost 2 bases and 5 bases, in that order; junction bases with no gene match: 11. For the CDR3, the DNA is TGTGCCATCAGTGAGGCTGGAGACAGGGTGGGATATGGCTACACCTTC. It codes for CAISEAGDRVGYGYTF.

The V gene is TRBV18, the J gene TRBJ1-4; no reliable D call. This CDR3 is built from 13 residues. Per the germline V gene, CDR1 is KGHSH and CDR2 is LQKENI. Trimming left V 5 bases short and J 3 bases short, with 7 bases between. The CDR3 coding sequence is TGTGCCAGCTCAACCCTAGCTAATGAAAAACTGTTTTTT. It encodes CASSTLANEKLFF.